This is a list of T cell receptor beta chains from one sample in a study of cytomegalovirus exposure and HLA in healthy donors. Sequenced by immunoSEQ multiplex PCR; TCRdb stores in-frame clones only, minus some. The sample lists roughly 140,000 clones; roughly four fifths were seen once. The sequenced sample consisted of PBMCs. The receptors were sampled from a woman aged 45-65 years in good health and CMV-seronegative. Both conserved end residues are part of each CDR3. D genes are given only for firm matches. Some rows mark clone size as missing; the rest say once, few, many or name a class of expanded clone.

D gene	clone size	V gene	J gene	CDR3 DNA	CDR3 protein
NA	NA	TRBV7-2	TRBJ2-1	TGTGCCAGCAGCTTAGCGACCAGGGTTTACAATGAGCAGTTCTTC	CASSLATRVYNEQFF
TRBD1	once	TRBV5-1	TRBJ2-7	TGCGCCAGCAGCGTAAGGACAGGGAGCTCCTACGAGCAGTACTTC	CASSVRTGSSYEQYF
NA	NA	TRBV2	TRBJ1-1	TGTGCCAGCAGTCTGGGGCAGGACACTGAAGCTTTCTTT	CASSLGQDTEAFF
NA	NA	TRBV28	TRBJ2-7	TGTGCCAGCAGTGCCTCGGGTTGGCTCGAGCAGTACTTC	CASSASGWLEQYF
NA	few	TRBV6-5	TRBJ2-3	TGTGCCAGCAGTTCCCCCCTCGGGGGAGATACGCAGTATTTT	CASSSPLGGDTQYF
TRBD1	NA	TRBV2	TRBJ2-5	TGTGCCAGCAGTTTCGGGACAGTTATCGGGGAGACCCAGTACTTC	CASSFGTVIGETQYF
NA	NA	TRBV7-8	TRBJ1-1	TGTGCCAGCAGCTTAGCGCTAGGCTCGAACACTGAAGCTTTCTTT	CASSLALGSNTEAFF
TRBD1	NA	TRBV5-6	TRBJ2-1	TGTGCCAGCAGCTTCCGGGACAGGGGATCCAATGAGCAGTTCTTC	CASSFRDRGSNEQFF
TRBD2	NA	TRBV14	TRBJ2-1	TGTGCCAGCAGCTCTCGACTAGCGGGGGGCATCTCGATGTTCTTC	CASSSRLAGGISMFF
TRBD1	NA	TRBV6-5	TRBJ1-1	TGTGCCAGCAGTTACTCCGCAGGGGGCAGGAACACTGAAGCTTTCTTT	CASSYSAGGRNTEAFF
NA	NA	TRBV5-4	TRBJ2-2	TGTGCCAGCAATGGAGTAGGGGAGCTGTTTTTT	CASNGVGELFF
TRBD1	NA	TRBV6-5	TRBJ1-2	TGTGCCAGTAAGACAGGGAACTTAGCTAACTATGGCTACACCTTC	CASKTGNLANYGYTF
NA	NA	TRBV2	TRBJ1-1	TGTGCCAGCAGTGGGGTACAGCAGAACACTGAAGCTTTCTTT	CASSGVQQNTEAFF
NA	NA	TRBV27	TRBJ2-1	TGTGCCAGCAGCCACCGACAGCATAAAGACTACAATGAGCAGTTCTTC	CASSHRQHKDYNEQFF
NA	NA	TRBV10-2	TRBJ1-5	TGCGCCACCTCTAGACAGGTCAATCAGCCCCAGCATTTT	CATSRQVNQPQHF
NA	few	TRBV5-1	TRBJ2-5	TGCGCCAGCAGCTTGGCCCAGGACTCAAGGGGGGAGACCCAGTACTTC	CASSLAQDSRGETQYF
NA	NA	TRBV28	TRBJ1-5	TGTGCCAGCAGTTTATGGTCCGGGGTTAATCAGCCCCAGCATTTT	CASSLWSGVNQPQHF
NA	NA	TRBV10-3	TRBJ2-1	TGTGCCATCAGTCCGGGACACCCCTCGGATGAGCAGTTCTTC	CAISPGHPSDEQFF
TRBD2	NA	TRBV9	TRBJ2-3	TGTGCCAGCAGCTCGAAGCGGGGGGACCTTTTATCCACAGATACGCAGTATTTT	CASSSKRGDLLSTDTQYF
NA	NA	TRBV5-4	TRBJ1-5	TGTGCCAGCAGTAGTGGACCAGGACTCAATCAGCCCCAGCATTTT	CASSSGPGLNQPQHF
NA	NA	TRBV11-2	TRBJ1-1	TGTGCCAGCAGCCCGACCCGGGGGGCGGCGAACACTGAAGCTTTCTTT	CASSPTRGAANTEAFF
NA	NA	TRBV27	TRBJ2-2	TGTGCCAGCAGTTTTTCCTCGAGGAGGGCGAACACCGGGGAGCTGTTTTTT	CASSFSSRRANTGELFF
NA	NA	TRBV11-3	TRBJ2-3	TGTGCCAGCAGCGCGGGGGCCGCCACAGATACGCAGTATTTT	CASSAGAATDTQYF
TRBD1	few	TRBV4-2	TRBJ2-6	TGTGCCAGCAGCCAAGATGTGGGACAGGGGGACAACGTCCTGACTTTC	CASSQDVGQGDNVLTF
NA	few	TRBV7-8	TRBJ2-7	TGTGCCAGCAGCCTGTCCTACGAGCAGTACTTC	CASSLSYEQYF
TRBD1	NA	TRBV9	TRBJ1-4	TGTGCCAGCAGCCGGGACAGAGTTAATGAAAAACTGTTTTTT	CASSRDRVNEKLFF
TRBD2	NA	TRBV7-9	TRBJ2-5	TGTGCCAGCAGCTGGGTTCGGGGGGGCGAAGAGACCCAGTACTTC	CASSWVRGGEETQYF
TRBD2	once	TRBV11-2	TRBJ2-3	TGTGCCAGCAGAGTGGGACTAGCGGGTACAGATACGCAGTATTTT	CASRVGLAGTDTQYF
NA	NA	TRBV7-9	TRBJ1-1	TGTGCCAGTAGAACAGGACTGAACACTGAAGCTTTCTTT	CASRTGLNTEAFF
NA	NA	TRBV18	TRBJ2-7	TGTGCCAGCTCTCCGGACACAGAGGAGCAGTACTTC	CASSPDTEEQYF
TRBD1	NA	TRBV11-2	TRBJ2-3	TGTGCCAGCAGCTTAGGCCTACAGGGGGATACGCAGTATTTT	CASSLGLQGDTQYF
NA	few	TRBV5-8	TRBJ2-7	TGTGCCAGCAGCTTGGTGGAGGTTACTCTCTACGAGCAGTACTTC	CASSLVEVTLYEQYF
TRBD1	NA	TRBV4-3	TRBJ2-5	TGCGCCAGCAGCCAAGGACAGGGGGCGACCCAGTACTTC	CASSQGQGATQYF
NA	NA	TRBV7-6	TRBJ1-4	TGTGCCAGCAGCTTATCGTCGGAAAAACTGTTTTTT	CASSLSSEKLFF
NA	NA	TRBV27	TRBJ2-1	TGTGCCAGCAGCCCCGCCCCGGTGGATGAGCAGTTCTTC	CASSPAPVDEQFF
TRBD1	NA	TRBV7-9	TRBJ1-1	TGTGCCAGCAGCTCCGGGACAGGGAGTGCCACTGAAGCTTTCTTT	CASSSGTGSATEAFF